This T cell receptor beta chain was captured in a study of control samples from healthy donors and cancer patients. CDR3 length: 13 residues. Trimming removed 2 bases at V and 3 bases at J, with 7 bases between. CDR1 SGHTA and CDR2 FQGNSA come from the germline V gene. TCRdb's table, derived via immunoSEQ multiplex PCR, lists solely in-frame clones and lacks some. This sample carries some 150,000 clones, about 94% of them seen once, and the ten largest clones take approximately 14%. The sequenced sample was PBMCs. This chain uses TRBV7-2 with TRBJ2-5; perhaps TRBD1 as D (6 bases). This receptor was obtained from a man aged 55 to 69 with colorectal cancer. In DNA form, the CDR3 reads TGTGCCAGCAGCTTAAACAGGGAAGAGACCCAGTACTTC. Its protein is CASSLNREETQYF.